The 9 T cell receptor beta chains listed next were all sequenced from one sample in a study of T cells in Graves' hyperthyroidism and ophthalmopathy. The TCR beta CDR3 regions underwent amplification using RNA transcripts as the source. The TCR CDR3 was amplified in a first-round RT-PCR using the HTBI primer set. A single record per CDR3 protein comes from TCRdb applying MiXCR to the multiplex PCR reads. The sample includes 210,000 or so distinct CDR3 sequences, 15% to 20% of them seen just once. The specimen sequenced was blood. All receptors derive from a man between 45 and 60 years old with Graves' hyperthyroidism.

This clonotype was counted many times. CDR3 sequence (DNA): TGTGCCAGCGCAGGGTTCACAGATACGCAGTATTTT. Protein product: CASAGFTDTQYF. The V call is TRBV5-5, the J call TRBJ2-3; tentatively, D is TRBD1 (5 bases). The V end lost 7 bases, the J end lost 2 bases, and 8 bases lay between the germline ends. CDR1 SGHKS and CDR2 YYEKEE come from the germline V gene (reference sequence). This CDR3 is 12 amino acids long.

This clonotype was counted a few times. This chain joins TRBV7-2 and TRBJ2-5; D is possibly TRBD2 (6 bases). The CDR3 loop spans 13 amino acids. Germline CDR1 is SGHTA and CDR2 is FQGNSA. Trimming shortened V by 3 bases and J by 5 bases, and 10 bases separated the two germline ends. The CDR3 region is CASSFSLAETQYF. CDR3 coding DNA: TGTGCCAGCAGCTTTTCACTAGCCGAGACCCAGTACTTC.

This rearrangement joins TRBV4-1 to TRBJ1-5; 7 positions match TRBD1. This CDR3 is built from 16 residues. J lost 6 bases, V lost 4 bases, and 12 bases had no gene match. Germline assignment: CDR1 MGHRA and CDR2 YSYEKL. The CDR3, as DNA: TGCGCCAGCAGCCCGACAGGGAGGTTCGCCGGTCAGCCCCAGCATTTT. Its translation is CASSPTGRFAGQPQHF.

About this clonotype: The germline gene is not matched at one end of the junction; a read error may be the cause. The V call is TRBV6-2 or TRBV6-3, the J call TRBJ1-3; D call uncertain. There are 16 residues in the CDR3. Germline assignment: CDR1 MNHEY and CDR2 SVGEGT. The CDR3: CASSYSSPDSGNTIYF. The CDR3 DNA reads TGTGCCAGCAGTTACTCGAGTCCGGACTCTGGAAACACCATATACTTT.

V is TRBV28 and J is TRBJ1-5; D perhaps matches TRBD1 (6 bases). This CDR3 has 11 residues. Per the germline V gene, CDR1 is MDHEN and CDR2 is SYDVKM. V lost 5 bases to trimming and J lost 10 bases, with 9 bases between them. CDR3 DNA: TGTGCCAGCAGTAGGGGGGGTCCCCAGCATTTT. It translates to CASSRGGPQHF.

The chain joins TRBV11-3 to TRBJ2-1; no definite D call. This CDR3 is 13 amino acids long. Germline V gene lookup returns CDR1 SGHNT and CDR2 YENEEA. The ends were cut back, 4 bases at V and 8 bases at J, with 12 bases in the middle. The CDR3 DNA sequence: TGTGCCAGCAGCTATCGGTTTCCTGATGAGCAGTTCTTC. This sequence encodes CASSYRFPDEQFF.

This clonotype was detected ten times or more. The V call is TRBV6-2 or TRBV6-3, the J call TRBJ2-5; 9 positions agree with TRBD1. Germline-derived CDR1 and CDR2 are MNHEY and SVGEGT. CDR3 size: 15 residues. V dropped 5 bases and J dropped 6; count of bases not matched to a gene: 10. The DNA for the CDR3 is TGTGCCAGCAGTCCTAACCCCGGGACAGGGAAGACCCAGTACTTC. Protein product: CASSPNPGTGKTQYF.

This clonotype was detected ten times or more. The V call is TRBV2, the J call TRBJ2-3; TRBD2 matches 12 bases. The CDR3 extends over 17 amino acids. J gave up 1 base and V 5 bases, and 7 bases lay outside the gene matches. The germline gives CDR1 SNHLY, CDR2 FYNNEI. The CDR3 DNA follows: TGTGCCAGCAGTCTGGGACTAGCGGGCCCGGGCACAGATACGCAGTATTTT. Encoded protein: CASSLGLAGPGTDTQYF.

Many counts were recorded for this clonotype. CDR3 amino acids: CASSSGGFGPNEQYF. Here the CDR3 DNA reads TGTGCCAGCAGCTCGGGGGGATTCGGTCCTAACGAGCAGTACTTC. The J gene is TRBJ2-7, the V gene TRBV11-2; 7 bases agree with TRBD2. This CDR3 comprises 15 residues. Germline CDR1 SGHAT, CDR2 FQNNGV. V shed 4 bases and J 5 bases; nucleotides not matched to a gene: 11. The variable domain in full, completed from reference TRBV11-2 and TRBJ2-7, reads EAGVAQSPRYKIIEKRQSVAFWCNPISGHATLYWYQQILGQGPKLLIQFQNNGVVDDSQLPKDRFSAERLKGVDSTLKIQPAKLEDSAVYLCASSSGGFGPNEQYFGPGTRLTVT.